The 10 T cell receptor beta chains in this list originate from one sample, sequenced in a study of blood T cell repertoires in COVID-19. Sequenced by immunoSEQ multiplex PCR; TCRdb stores in-frame clones only, minus some. The sample carries fewer than 250,000 clones, more than 75% recorded once. Sequenced material: peripheral blood. The origin of the receptors is a woman aged 55-75 years who had recovered from COVID-19.

J is TRBJ2-7 and V is TRBV28; 9 nucleotides line up with TRBD1. Germline V CDR1 and CDR2: MDHEN, SYDVKM. The V gene end was trimmed by 1 base and the J gene end by 6 bases; junction bases not matched to a gene: 7. The CDR3 sequence is 15 residues long. The DNA for the CDR3 is TGTGCCAGCAGTTTATCGGGACAGGGTCGGGGCGAGCAGTACTTC. This translates into CASSLSGQGRGEQYF.

The genes are TRBV27 and TRBJ1-5, with 7 positions matching TRBD1. Trimming took 3 bases from V and 7 from J; bases not matched to a gene: 3. Germline CDR1 reads MNHEY; CDR2 reads SMNVEV (reference sequence). The CDR3 contains 13 residues. Here the CDR3 DNA reads TGTGCCAGCAGTTTCGTAGGGGGCCAGCCCCAGCATTTT. The encoded protein is CASSFVGGQPQHF.

The chain employs TRBV19 and TRBJ1-6, with a weak D call TRBD1 (6 bases). Looked up from germline, CDR1 is LNHDA and CDR2 is SQIVND (reference sequence). The CDR3 length is 13 residues. Trimming took off 8 bases at V and 6 bases at J, with 11 bases between the two ends. The CDR3 reads CASAGAFNSPLHF. DNA for the CDR3: TGTGCCAGTGCAGGGGCTTTTAATTCACCCCTCCACTTT.

The rearrangement uses TRBV7-2 and TRBJ2-1; maybe TRBD1 (6 bases). The germline V and J ends were trimmed by 4 bases and 5 bases, with 15 bases remaining between them. CDR1 SGHTA and CDR2 FQGNSA come from the germline V gene. This CDR3 comprises 15 residues. CDR3: CASSSRAGAHNEQFF. CDR3 nucleotide sequence: TGTGCCAGCAGCTCACGGGCAGGGGCACACAATGAGCAGTTCTTC.

This clone has just a few counts. Here the CDR3 DNA reads TGTGCCAGCAGCCCCTCGGCGCTAGTAGGTGAGCAGTTCTTC. This sequence encodes CASSPSALVGEQFF. The gene calls are TRBV7-2 and TRBJ2-1; D ambiguous. CDR1 and CDR2 from the germline V gene are SGHTA and FQGNSA. The CDR3 spans 14 residues. V was pared by 5 bases and J by 9 bases, with 17 bases between.

The chain combines TRBV19 with TRBJ2-6; no clear D gene. Germline CDR1 reads LNHDA; CDR2 reads SQIVND (reference sequence). The CDR3 is 17 residues long. The germline V and J ends were trimmed by 5 bases and 6 bases, with 20 bases remaining between them. The CDR3 DNA reads as TGTGCCAGTAGTCTCCTAAACGATCCTCTCTCGGCCAACGTCCTGACTTTC. Translating it yields CASSLLNDPLSANVLTF. The entire variable domain, with the rest obtained from reference TRBV19 and TRBJ2-6, is as follows: DGGITQSPKYLFRKEGQNVTLSCEQNLNHDAMYWYRQDPGQGLRLIYYSQIVNDFQKGDIAEGYSVSREKKESFPLTVTSAQKNPTAFYLCASSLLNDPLSANVLTFGAGSRLTVL.

The rearrangement links TRBV5-1 to TRBJ2-2; D is perhaps TRBD1 (6 bases). There are 18 residues in the CDR3. V lost 0 bases to trimming and J lost 4 bases, with 19 bases between them. Germline assignment: CDR1 SGHRS and CDR2 YFSETQ. CDR3 sequence: CASSLELGHLSPTGELFF. The CDR3 region has the DNA TGCGCCAGCAGCTTGGAGTTGGGACACCTTAGCCCCACCGGGGAGCTGTTTTTT.

The count of this clone is one. This chain joins TRBV3-1 (or the pseudogene TRBV3-2) and TRBJ2-3, with 12 bases aligning to TRBD2. Trimming removed 3 bases from V and 8 bases from J; junction bases left unmatched: 9. The CDR3 consists of 16 residues. From germline, CDR1 is LGHDT and CDR2 YNNKEL (reference sequence). Here the CDR3 DNA reads TGTGCCAGCAGCCACCCTAGCGGGGGGGCCCTTGGTACGCAGTATTTT. Protein sequence: CASSHPSGGALGTQYF.

The genes are TRBV9 and TRBJ1-2; no definite D call. Trimming took 2 bases from V and 8 from J, leaving 16 bases between them. Per germline, CDR1 SGDLS and CDR2 YYNGEE. This CDR3 comprises 14 residues. CDR3 protein: CASSVSGRLGGYTF. In DNA, the CDR3 is TGTGCCAGCAGCGTCTCCGGGAGGTTGGGAGGCTACACCTTC.

This chain links TRBV28 with TRBJ1-6; D is unclear. The CDR3 is made up of 14 amino acids. Trimming pared 5 bases from V and 6 bases from J, leaving 11 bases between. Germline V lookup: CDR1 MDHEN, CDR2 SYDVKM. CDR3 residues: CASSTDTGNSPLHF. In DNA, the CDR3 is TGTGCCAGCAGTACCGACACCGGTAATTCACCCCTCCACTTT.